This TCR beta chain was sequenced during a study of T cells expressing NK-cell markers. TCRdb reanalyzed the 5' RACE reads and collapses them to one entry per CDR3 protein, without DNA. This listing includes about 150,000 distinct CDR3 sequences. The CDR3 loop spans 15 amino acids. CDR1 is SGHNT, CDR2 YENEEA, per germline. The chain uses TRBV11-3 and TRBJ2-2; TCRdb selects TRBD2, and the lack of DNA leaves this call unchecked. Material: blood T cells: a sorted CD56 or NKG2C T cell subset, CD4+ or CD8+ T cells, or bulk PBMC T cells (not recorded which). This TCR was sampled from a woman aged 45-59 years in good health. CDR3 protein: CASSLRATNTGELFF.